This is a list of T cell receptor beta chains from one sample in a study of T cell clonotyping in hematopoietic cell transplantation. Sequencing was performed with immunoSEQ multiplex PCR; in TCRdb, only in-frame clones are kept and a portion is missing. The data contain 50,000 or so clones, 80% to 85% of them singletons. The specimen comprised peripheral blood mononuclear cells, sampled before stem cell transplant. These TCRs come from a man in his 60s with myelodysplastic syndrome. Some clones in this sample may be carry-over from other donors' samples. CDR3s include the opening cysteine and the closing phenylalanine or tryptophan. The D gene is left open where the match is weak. Rows may omit the clone size; those that give it use once, few, many or a size class.

v_gene: TRBV30; j_gene: TRBJ1-4; abundance: .; d_gene: .; CDR3aa: CAWSVSSTNEKLFF; CDR3nt: TGTGCCTGGAGTGTATCCTCAACTAATGAAAAACTGTTTTTT
v_gene: TRBV14; j_gene: TRBJ2-5; abundance: .; d_gene: .; CDR3aa: CASSQGQPITAETQYF; CDR3nt: TGTGCCAGCAGCCAAGGACAGCCAATTACCGCGGAGACCCAGTACTTC
v_gene: TRBV28; j_gene: TRBJ1-6; abundance: .; d_gene: .; CDR3aa: CASSLGAETLHF; CDR3nt: TGTGCCAGCAGTTTAGGGGCGGAAACTCTCCACTTT
v_gene: TRBV5-6; j_gene: TRBJ2-2; abundance: .; d_gene: .; CDR3aa: CASLKMDTGNTGELFF; CDR3nt: TGTGCCAGCCTCAAGATGGACACGGGAAACACCGGGGAGCTGTTTTTT
v_gene: TRBV7-2; j_gene: TRBJ1-2; abundance: .; d_gene: .; CDR3aa: CASSLARTEIYGYTF; CDR3nt: TGTGCCAGCAGCTTAGCAAGGACCGAGATCTATGGCTACACCTTC
v_gene: TRBV12-5; j_gene: TRBJ2-5; abundance: once; d_gene: .; CDR3aa: CASGLGQETQYF; CDR3nt: TGTGCTAGTGGTTTGGGCCAAGAGACCCAGTACTTC
v_gene: TRBV11-2; j_gene: TRBJ1-2; abundance: .; d_gene: TRBD1; CDR3aa: CASSLGIGTGDTSYTF; CDR3nt: TGTGCCAGCAGCTTAGGTATCGGGACAGGGGATACGAGCTACACCTTC
v_gene: TRBV6-6; j_gene: TRBJ2-1; abundance: .; d_gene: .; CDR3aa: CASSSRDNNEQFF; CDR3nt: TGTGCCAGCAGTTCCCGGGACAACAATGAGCAGTTCTTC
v_gene: TRBV2; j_gene: TRBJ1-4; abundance: .; d_gene: TRBD1; CDR3aa: CASNPGTANEKLFF; CDR3nt: TGTGCCAGCAATCCCGGGACAGCTAATGAAAAACTGTTTTTT
v_gene: TRBV28; j_gene: TRBJ2-3; abundance: .; d_gene: TRBD2; CDR3aa: CASSSEGTIIPDTQYF; CDR3nt: TGTGCCAGCAGTTCCGAAGGGACTATAATCCCAGATACGCAGTATTTT
v_gene: TRBV10-3; j_gene: TRBJ1-1; abundance: .; d_gene: .; CDR3aa: CAISGWGSTEAFF; CDR3nt: TGTGCCATCAGTGGGTGGGGTAGTACTGAAGCTTTCTTT
v_gene: TRBV7-8; j_gene: TRBJ1-3; abundance: .; d_gene: .; CDR3aa: CASSLSSPTGLTGNTIYF; CDR3nt: TGTGCCAGCAGCCTCTCTTCACCTACAGGGCTAACTGGAAACACCATATATTTT
v_gene: TRBV6-5; j_gene: TRBJ1-2; abundance: .; d_gene: .; CDR3aa: CASSADFYGYTF; CDR3nt: TGTGCCAGCAGCGCCGATTTCTATGGCTACACCTTC
v_gene: TRBV30; j_gene: TRBJ2-5; abundance: .; d_gene: .; CDR3aa: CAWRRTLETQYF; CDR3nt: TGTGCCTGGCGGCGGACACTAGAGACCCAGTACTTC
v_gene: TRBV6-5; j_gene: TRBJ2-3; abundance: once; d_gene: .; CDR3aa: CASSFSGFVTDTQYF; CDR3nt: TGTGCCAGCAGTTTCTCTGGTTTCGTTACGGATACGCAGTATTTT
v_gene: TRBV10-2; j_gene: TRBJ2-7; abundance: .; d_gene: TRBD1; CDR3aa: CASKVSGGTYEQYF; CDR3nt: TGCGCCAGCAAGGTGTCAGGGGGCACTTACGAGCAGTACTTC
v_gene: TRBV28; j_gene: TRBJ2-1; abundance: .; d_gene: TRBD1; CDR3aa: CASSFPGGDEQFF; CDR3nt: TGTGCCAGCAGTTTCCCAGGGGGCGATGAGCAGTTCTTC
v_gene: TRBV15; j_gene: TRBJ1-1; abundance: few; d_gene: .; CDR3aa: CATSRGKGGNTEAFF; CDR3nt: TGTGCCACCAGCAGAGGGAAGGGGGGGAACACTGAAGCTTTCTTT
v_gene: TRBV14; j_gene: TRBJ2-3; abundance: few; d_gene: TRBD1; CDR3aa: CASSQDRGQGRADTQYF; CDR3nt: TGTGCCAGCAGCCAAGATCGAGGACAGGGGCGGGCAGATACGCAGTATTTT
v_gene: TRBV7-9; j_gene: TRBJ1-2; abundance: .; d_gene: .; CDR3aa: CASSLATGTPIYGYTF; CDR3nt: TGTGCCAGCAGCTTAGCTACCGGGACACCGATCTATGGCTACACCTTC
v_gene: TRBV9; j_gene: TRBJ2-7; abundance: .; d_gene: .; CDR3aa: CASSVGVGVVGEQYF; CDR3nt: TGTGCCAGCAGCGTAGGCGTAGGAGTCGTGGGCGAGCAGTACTTC
v_gene: TRBV25-1; j_gene: TRBJ2-2; abundance: .; d_gene: .; CDR3aa: CASSLQKGWAGELFF; CDR3nt: TGTGCCAGCAGTCTCCAGAAGGGGTGGGCCGGGGAGCTGTTTTTT
v_gene: TRBV27; j_gene: TRBJ2-2; abundance: .; d_gene: .; CDR3aa: CASSFWGLANTGELFF; CDR3nt: TGTGCCAGCAGTTTCTGGGGGTTAGCGAACACCGGGGAGCTGTTTTTT
v_gene: TRBV29-1; j_gene: TRBJ1-1; abundance: .; d_gene: TRBD1; CDR3aa: CSGNRGQSSEAFF; CDR3nt: TGCAGCGGAAACAGGGGGCAATCGTCTGAAGCTTTCTTT
v_gene: TRBV5-4; j_gene: TRBJ2-7; abundance: .; d_gene: .; CDR3aa: CASSLDTRNDEQYF; CDR3nt: TGTGCCAGCAGCTTGGACACTCGGAACGACGAGCAGTACTTC
v_gene: TRBV6-5; j_gene: TRBJ2-7; abundance: .; d_gene: .; CDR3aa: CASSYSQEMAEQYF; CDR3nt: TGTGCCAGCAGTTACTCGCAGGAGATGGCCGAGCAGTACTTC
v_gene: TRBV7-2; j_gene: TRBJ2-1; abundance: .; d_gene: .; CDR3aa: CASKPLLGEQFF; CDR3nt: TGTGCCAGCAAACCATTGCTGGGTGAGCAGTTCTTC
v_gene: TRBV19; j_gene: TRBJ1-3; abundance: .; d_gene: TRBD1; CDR3aa: CASSIPTTGSANTIYF; CDR3nt: TGTGCCAGTAGTATCCCGACGACAGGGTCGGCAAACACCATATATTTT
v_gene: TRBV7-6; j_gene: TRBJ2-7; abundance: once; d_gene: .; CDR3aa: CASSFFNRTYEQYF; CDR3nt: TGTGCCAGCAGCTTCTTTAACAGAACCTACGAGCAGTACTTC
v_gene: TRBV9; j_gene: TRBJ2-7; abundance: .; d_gene: TRBD1; CDR3aa: CASSPRQGSNEQYF; CDR3nt: TGTGCCAGCAGCCCCCGACAGGGAAGCAACGAGCAGTACTTC
v_gene: TRBV7-2; j_gene: TRBJ1-3; abundance: .; d_gene: .; CDR3aa: CASSLDRVYVNTIYF; CDR3nt: TGTGCCAGCAGCTTAGACAGGGTTTACGTAAACACCATATATTTT
v_gene: TRBV6-5; j_gene: TRBJ2-4; abundance: .; d_gene: .; CDR3aa: CASSYEGAPAKNIQYF; CDR3nt: TGTGCCAGCAGTTACGAAGGGGCTCCGGCCAAAAACATTCAGTACTTC
v_gene: TRBV4-1; j_gene: TRBJ1-2; abundance: .; d_gene: .; CDR3aa: CASSLDGVGYTF; CDR3nt: TGCGCCAGCAGCCTCGACGGGGTCGGCTACACCTTC
v_gene: TRBV10-3; j_gene: TRBJ2-7; abundance: .; d_gene: TRBD1; CDR3aa: CAISAEGQGALGEQYF; CDR3nt: TGTGCCATCAGTGCAGAAGGACAGGGGGCGCTCGGGGAGCAGTACTTC
v_gene: TRBV7-6; j_gene: TRBJ1-4; abundance: few; d_gene: .; CDR3aa: CASSTGLPNEKLFF; CDR3nt: TGTGCCAGTAGTACAGGGTTGCCTAATGAAAAACTGTTTTTT